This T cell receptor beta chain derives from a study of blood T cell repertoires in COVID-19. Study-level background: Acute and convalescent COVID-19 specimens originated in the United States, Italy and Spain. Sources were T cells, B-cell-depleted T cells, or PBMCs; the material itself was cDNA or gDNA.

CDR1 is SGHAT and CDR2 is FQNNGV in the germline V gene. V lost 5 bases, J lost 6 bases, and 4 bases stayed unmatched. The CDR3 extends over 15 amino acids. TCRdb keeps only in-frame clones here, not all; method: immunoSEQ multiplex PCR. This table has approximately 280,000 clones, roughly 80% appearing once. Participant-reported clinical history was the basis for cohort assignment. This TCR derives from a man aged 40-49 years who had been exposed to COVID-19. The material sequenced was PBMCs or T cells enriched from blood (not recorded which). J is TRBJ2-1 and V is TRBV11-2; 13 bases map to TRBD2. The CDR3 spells CASSARTSGSNEQFF. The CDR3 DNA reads TGTGCCAGCAGCGCGCGGACTAGCGGGAGCAATGAGCAGTTCTTC.